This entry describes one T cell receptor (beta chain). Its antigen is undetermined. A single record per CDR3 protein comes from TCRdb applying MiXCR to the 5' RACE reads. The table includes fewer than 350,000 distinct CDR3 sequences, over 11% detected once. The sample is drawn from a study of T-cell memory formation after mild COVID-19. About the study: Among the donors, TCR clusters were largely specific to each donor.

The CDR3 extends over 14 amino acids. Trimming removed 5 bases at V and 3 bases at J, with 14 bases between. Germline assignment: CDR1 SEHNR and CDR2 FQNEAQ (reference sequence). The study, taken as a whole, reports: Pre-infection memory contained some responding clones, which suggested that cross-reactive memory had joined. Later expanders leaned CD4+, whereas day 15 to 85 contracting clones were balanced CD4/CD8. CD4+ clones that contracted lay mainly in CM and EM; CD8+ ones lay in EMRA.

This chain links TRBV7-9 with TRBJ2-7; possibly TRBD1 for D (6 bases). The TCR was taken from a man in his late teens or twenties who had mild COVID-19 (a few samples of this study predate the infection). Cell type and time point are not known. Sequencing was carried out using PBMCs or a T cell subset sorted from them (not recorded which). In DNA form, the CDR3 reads TGTGCCAGCAGCCATGTGGACAGCCTCTACGAGCAGTACTTC. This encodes CASSHVDSLYEQYF.